This is a list of T cell receptor beta chains from one sample in a study of early T cells in non-severe SARS-CoV-2 infection. TCRdb re-called the 5' RACE reads through MiXCR, storing one row per CDR3 protein. This table has 40,000 to 65,000 distinct CDR3 sequences, approximately 8% appearing once. The sequenced material came from whole blood. The source is an adult who was a healthcare worker with PCR-confirmed SARS-CoV-2 infection or an uninfected control (not recorded which). Both conserved end residues are part of each CDR3. The D gene is left open where the match is weak. Clone size is shown for a subset of rows, as once, few, many or a class of expanded clone.

D: TRBD1
size: many
V: TRBV5-5
J: TRBJ2-1
CDR3: CASSLRDRFYNEQFF
DNA: TGTGCCAGCAGCCTCCGGGACAGGTTCTACAATGAGCAGTTCTTC

D: -
size: few
V: TRBV9
J: TRBJ2-7
CDR3: CASSDGPEQYF
DNA: TGTGCCAGCAGCGACGGGCCTGAGCAGTACTTC

D: -
size: many
V: TRBV7-2
J: TRBJ1-2
CDR3: CASSLRGYTF
DNA: TGTGCCAGCAGCTTAAGGGGCTACACCTTC

D: -
size: -
V: TRBV6-2/TRBV6-3
J: TRBJ1-1
CDR3: CASIFGQNTEAFF
DNA: TGTGCCAGCATCTTTGGACAGAACACTGAAGCTTTCTTT

D: -
size: few
V: TRBV6-5
J: TRBJ1-1
CDR3: CASSLSSFAGQRTEAFF
DNA: TGTGCCAGCAGCCTATCATCCTTCGCAGGGCAACGCACTGAAGCTTTCTTT

D: TRBD2
size: many
V: TRBV5-1
J: TRBJ2-2
CDR3: CASTLELAGARTGELFF
DNA: TGCGCCAGCACTCTGGAACTAGCGGGGGCCCGGACCGGGGAGCTGTTTTTT

D: -
size: many
V: TRBV11-2
J: TRBJ1-1
CDR3: CASSLGAGGNTEAFF
DNA: TGTGCCAGCAGCTTAGGTGCAGGCGGGAACACTGAAGCTTTCTTT

D: TRBD1
size: -
V: TRBV27
J: TRBJ2-3
CDR3: CASSWGGQDSSTDTQYF
DNA: TGTGCCAGCAGTTGGGGTGGACAGGACTCTAGCACAGATACGCAGTATTTT

D: -
size: few
V: TRBV30
J: TRBJ2-3
CDR3: CASSGHDTDTQYF
DNA: TGTGCCTCCAGCGGCCACGACACAGATACGCAGTATTTT

D: -
size: -
V: TRBV24-1
J: TRBJ2-7
CDR3: CATSDFSAGTFYF
DNA: TGTGCCACCAGTGATTTCAGCGCTGGGACTTTTTACTTC

D: TRBD2
size: many
V: TRBV29-1
J: TRBJ2-7
CDR3: CSAILAGGEQYF
DNA: TGCAGCGCAATACTAGCGGGGGGGGAGCAGTACTTC

D: TRBD1
size: -
V: TRBV7-3
J: TRBJ1-3
CDR3: CASSPAGGGNTIYF
DNA: TGTGCCAGCAGCCCGGCAGGGGGAGGAAACACCATATATTTT

D: -
size: few
V: TRBV27
J: TRBJ2-6
CDR3: CASSTNSDSTSSGANVLTF
DNA: TGTGCCAGCAGTACAAATTCAGACTCCACCAGCTCTGGGGCCAACGTCCTGACTTTC

D: TRBD2
size: many
V: TRBV20-1
J: TRBJ2-5
CDR3: CSALTSGSWEETQYF
DNA: TGCAGTGCTTTAACTAGCGGGAGTTGGGAAGAGACCCAGTACTTC

D: TRBD1
size: few
V: TRBV6-5
J: TRBJ2-7
CDR3: CASSYSWRGGFEQYF
DNA: TGTGCCAGCAGTTACTCGTGGAGAGGGGGCTTTGAGCAGTACTTC

D: -
size: many
V: TRBV29-1
J: TRBJ2-3
CDR3: CSVEDTGDTQYF
DNA: TGCAGCGTTGAAGATACCGGAGATACGCAGTATTTT

D: -
size: -
V: TRBV28
J: TRBJ1-2
CDR3: CASSSLPFKNYGYTF
DNA: TGTGCCAGCAGTAGTTTGCCGTTTAAGAACTATGGCTACACCTTC

D: -
size: many
V: TRBV4-2
J: TRBJ1-2
CDR3: CASSQEQMYGYTF
DNA: TGTGCCAGCAGCCAAGAACAGATGTATGGCTACACCTTC

D: TRBD1
size: -
V: TRBV29-1
J: TRBJ2-7
CDR3: CSVIPGQTYEQYF
DNA: TGCAGCGTCATCCCGGGACAGACCTACGAGCAGTACTTC

D: -
size: many
V: TRBV20-1
J: TRBJ1-3
CDR3: CSAGDMGVNTIYF
DNA: TGCAGTGCTGGGGACATGGGAGTAAACACCATATATTTT

D: -
size: few
V: TRBV15
J: TRBJ1-2
CDR3: CATSRVQAAYGYTF
DNA: TGTGCCACCAGCAGAGTGCAGGCCGCCTATGGCTACACCTTC

D: -
size: many
V: TRBV5-5
J: TRBJ2-4
CDR3: CASSLAPGENIQYF
DNA: TGTGCCAGCAGCTTGGCTCCCGGCGAAAACATTCAGTACTTC

D: -
size: many
V: TRBV20-1
J: TRBJ1-2
CDR3: CSARTPPRQVYGYTF
DNA: TGCAGTGCTAGAACACCCCCACGGCAGGTTTATGGCTACACCTTC